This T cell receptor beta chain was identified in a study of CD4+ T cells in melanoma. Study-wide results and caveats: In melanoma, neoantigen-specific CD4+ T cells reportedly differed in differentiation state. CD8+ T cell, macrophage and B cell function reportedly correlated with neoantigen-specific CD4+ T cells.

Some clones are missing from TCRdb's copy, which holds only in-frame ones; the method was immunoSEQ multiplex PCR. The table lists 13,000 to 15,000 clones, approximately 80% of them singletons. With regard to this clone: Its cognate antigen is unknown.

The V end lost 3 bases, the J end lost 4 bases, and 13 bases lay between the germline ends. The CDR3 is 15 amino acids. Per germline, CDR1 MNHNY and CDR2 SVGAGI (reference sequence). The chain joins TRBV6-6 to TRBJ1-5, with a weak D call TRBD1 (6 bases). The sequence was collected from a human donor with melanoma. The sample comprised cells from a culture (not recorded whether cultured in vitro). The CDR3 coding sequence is TGTGCCAGCAGTTATTCTCGGACAGAAAATCAGCCCCAGCATTTT. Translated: CASSYSRTENQPQHF.